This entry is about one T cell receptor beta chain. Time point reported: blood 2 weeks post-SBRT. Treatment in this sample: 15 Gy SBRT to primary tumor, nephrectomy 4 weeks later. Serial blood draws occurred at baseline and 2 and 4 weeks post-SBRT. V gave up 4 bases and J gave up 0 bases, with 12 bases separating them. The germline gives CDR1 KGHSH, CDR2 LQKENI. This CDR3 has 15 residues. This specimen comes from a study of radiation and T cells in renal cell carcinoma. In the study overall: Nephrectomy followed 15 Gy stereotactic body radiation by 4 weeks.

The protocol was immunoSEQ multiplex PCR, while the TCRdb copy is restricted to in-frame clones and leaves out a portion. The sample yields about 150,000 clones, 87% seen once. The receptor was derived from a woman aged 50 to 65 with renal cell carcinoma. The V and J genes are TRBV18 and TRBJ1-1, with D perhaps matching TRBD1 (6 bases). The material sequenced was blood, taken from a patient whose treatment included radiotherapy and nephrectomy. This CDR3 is CASSLRDNMNTEAFF. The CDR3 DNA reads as TGTGCCAGCTCACTAAGGGACAACATGAACACTGAAGCTTTCTTT.